This T cell receptor beta chain was retrieved from a study of metastatic and nonmetastatic thyroid tumors. CDR3 length: 14 amino acids. Per the germline V gene, CDR1 is LNHNV and CDR2 is YYDKDF (reference sequence). V dropped 0 bases and J dropped 8 bases, with 10 bases sitting between them. No patient received treatment before thyroid surgery. With MiXCR, TCRdb reprocessed the PCR reads. The data contain around 89,000 clones, 14% to 15% of them seen just once; the ten biggest clones take up roughly 3.6%. This clone was seen repeatedly, ten times or more. The sequence derives from a female donor with papillary thyroid cancer or a benign thyroid nodule (not recorded which). Some clones in this sample may be carry-over from other donors' samples. Source material: blood. The chain has TRBV15 and TRBJ1-4; TRBD1 is a possible D gene (6 bases). The CDR3 coding sequence is TGTGCCACCAGCAGAGATACAGGGCGGGAAAAACTGTTTTTT. Its protein product is CATSRDTGREKLFF. Full variable domain (missing parts from reference TRBV15 and TRBJ1-4): DAMVIQNPRYQVTQFGKPVTLSCSQTLNHNVMYWYQQKSSQAPKLLFHYYDKDFNNEADTPDNFQSRRPNTSFCFLDIRSPGLGDTAMYLCATSRDTGREKLFFGSGTQLSVL.